This TCR beta chain was captured in a study of T cells in localized non-small cell lung cancer. Method: immunoSEQ multiplex PCR; TCRdb's copy keeps in-frame clones and lacks some. The sample has some 2,900 clones; 20% to 25% are singletons. Trimming took 6 bases from V and 3 from J; bases not matched to a gene: 6. Germline lookup yields CDR1 MDHEN and CDR2 SYDVKM. There are 14 residues in the CDR3. The sample here was normal lung tissue next to the tumor, taken before any cancer treatment. The chain joins TRBV28 to TRBJ1-2; 8 positions agree with TRBD1. This clonotype was obtained from a woman aged 40-75 years with stage I lung adenocarcinoma. The CDR3: CASRTGQGDYGYTF. CDR3 coding DNA: TGTGCCAGCAGGACTGGACAGGGAGACTATGGCTACACCTTC.